A selection of T cell receptor beta chains follows, all from one sample in a study of shared clonotypes between healthy human individuals. The data were produced by immunoSEQ multiplex PCR, yet TCRdb's version contains in-frame clones alone and is incomplete. The repertoire holds some 2 million clones, with about 95% as singletons. Source material: naive CD8+ T cells sorted from blood. Receptors originate from a young man in good health. Both conserved end residues are part of each CDR3. Each record gives: D gene, J gene, V gene, CDR3 protein. D genes are given only for firm matches.

d_gene: NA; j_gene: TRBJ1-2; v_gene: TRBV7-9; CDR3aa: CASSLALAGNGYTF
d_gene: NA; j_gene: TRBJ2-2; v_gene: TRBV5-6; CDR3aa: CASSLPGAGELFF
d_gene: NA; j_gene: TRBJ2-5; v_gene: TRBV7-9; CDR3aa: CASSSPGVAGQETQYF
d_gene: NA; j_gene: TRBJ1-1; v_gene: TRBV6-5; CDR3aa: CATREATEAFF
d_gene: TRBD2; j_gene: TRBJ2-7; v_gene: TRBV7-2; CDR3aa: CASSLGLAVGYEQYF
d_gene: TRBD2; j_gene: TRBJ2-3; v_gene: TRBV7-8; CDR3aa: CASSLAYSGGVEGLADTQYF
d_gene: NA; j_gene: TRBJ2-7; v_gene: TRBV5-8; CDR3aa: CASNAYEQYF
d_gene: NA; j_gene: TRBJ2-1; v_gene: TRBV27; CDR3aa: CASSTTTTNHNEQFF
d_gene: TRBD1; j_gene: TRBJ1-6; v_gene: TRBV7-9; CDR3aa: CASSLGQGDSPLHF
d_gene: NA; j_gene: TRBJ1-6; v_gene: TRBV6-1; CDR3aa: CASTQGGTDNSPLHF
d_gene: TRBD1; j_gene: TRBJ2-1; v_gene: TRBV6-1; CDR3aa: CASSEDRGPFDEQFF
d_gene: NA; j_gene: TRBJ2-2; v_gene: TRBV6-5; CDR3aa: CASSYDSTGELFF
d_gene: NA; j_gene: TRBJ1-2; v_gene: TRBV4-3; CDR3aa: CASSLGDTGLDGYTF
d_gene: NA; j_gene: TRBJ1-1; v_gene: TRBV27; CDR3aa: CASRPGLGAPEAFF
d_gene: TRBD1; j_gene: TRBJ2-7; v_gene: TRBV15; CDR3aa: CATSSGQGYEQYF
d_gene: NA; j_gene: TRBJ2-1; v_gene: TRBV19; CDR3aa: CASSSLEGLNEQFF
d_gene: TRBD1; j_gene: TRBJ2-3; v_gene: TRBV5-1; CDR3aa: CASSIGTGETDTQYF
d_gene: NA; j_gene: TRBJ2-2; v_gene: TRBV2; CDR3aa: CASLRDNGELFF
d_gene: NA; j_gene: TRBJ2-7; v_gene: TRBV7-8; CDR3aa: CASSWGTAYEQYF
d_gene: TRBD2; j_gene: TRBJ2-3; v_gene: TRBV6-5; CDR3aa: CASSYEASGMSDTQYF
d_gene: NA; j_gene: TRBJ1-1; v_gene: TRBV19; CDR3aa: CASSMGSTEAFF
d_gene: NA; j_gene: TRBJ1-4; v_gene: TRBV5-1; CDR3aa: CASSSFRSEKLFF
d_gene: NA; j_gene: TRBJ2-7; v_gene: TRBV4-1; CDR3aa: CASSQVSQGEYEQYF
d_gene: TRBD1; j_gene: TRBJ2-1; v_gene: TRBV28; CDR3aa: CASSLDRGYNEQFF
d_gene: NA; j_gene: TRBJ1-1; v_gene: TRBV6-1; CDR3aa: CASSAGQYTEAFF
d_gene: TRBD2; j_gene: TRBJ2-7; v_gene: TRBV7-8; CDR3aa: CASSLVSGATYEQYF
d_gene: NA; j_gene: TRBJ1-4; v_gene: TRBV6-6; CDR3aa: CASTDPPEGTEKLFF
d_gene: NA; j_gene: TRBJ1-3; v_gene: TRBV2; CDR3aa: CASKRTPSSGNTIYF
d_gene: TRBD2; j_gene: TRBJ2-3; v_gene: TRBV27; CDR3aa: CASSGLAPLTDTQYF
d_gene: NA; j_gene: TRBJ2-7; v_gene: TRBV27; CDR3aa: CASRAWDGAYEQYF
d_gene: NA; j_gene: TRBJ1-1; v_gene: TRBV27; CDR3aa: CASSLSGFPEAFF